These T cell receptor beta chains were read from a single sample in a study of identical twins. Each CDR3 protein gets one entry after TCRdb re-called the 5' RACE reads with MiXCR. The repertoire holds roughly 1.6 million distinct CDR3 sequences, around 29% seen once, with about 0.25% in the top ten. The specimen was cord blood. Receptor source: a newborn girl in good health. CDR3s include the opening cysteine and the closing phenylalanine or tryptophan. D genes are given only for firm matches. Clone size is shown for a subset of rows, as once, few, many or a class of expanded clone.

size: NA; J: TRBJ2-5; D: TRBD2; V: TRBV27; length: 14; DNA: TGTGCCAGCAGTTTCATGCGGGAGGGCGGGGAGCAGTACTTC; CDR3: CASSFMREGGEQYF
size: few; J: TRBJ1-1; D: NA; V: TRBV12-3/TRBV12-4; length: 17; DNA: TGTGCCAGCAGTTTAGTACGAATGGGGGCGAAGGGTTCTGAAGCTTTCTTT; CDR3: CASSLVRMGAKGSEAFF
size: NA; J: TRBJ1-4; D: NA; V: TRBV7-2; length: 15; DNA: TGTGCCAGCAGTTCCCTGGATGCAACTAATGAAAAGCTGTTTTTT; CDR3: CASSSLDATNEKLFF
size: NA; J: TRBJ2-1; D: TRBD2; V: TRBV7-8; length: 16; DNA: TGTGCCAGCAGCCCACAAATAGCGGGGGGGCTTAATGAGCAGTTCTTC; CDR3: CASSPQIAGGLNEQFF
size: NA; J: TRBJ2-5; D: TRBD1; V: TRBV3-1; length: 16; DNA: TGTGCCAGCAGCCTCCTCGGACAGGCGCTCCAAGAGACCCAGTACTTC; CDR3: CASSLLGQALQETQYF
size: NA; J: TRBJ1-5; D: NA; V: TRBV7-9; length: 13; DNA: TGTGCCAGCAGCTTTTCGAAGGATCAGCCCCAGCATTTT; CDR3: CASSFSKDQPQHF
size: once; J: TRBJ2-1; D: TRBD1; V: TRBV12-3/TRBV12-4; length: 17; DNA: TGTGCCAGCAGTTTAAGGGACAGCCAAAACATAGGGGGCGAGCAGTTCTTC; CDR3: CASSLRDSQNIGGEQFF
size: few; J: TRBJ1-1; D: NA; V: TRBV29-1; length: 11; DNA: TGCAGCGTTGCGGGGTTCACTGAAGCTTTCTTT; CDR3: CSVAGFTEAFF
size: few; J: TRBJ2-3; D: NA; V: TRBV12-5; length: 15; DNA: TGTGCTAGTGCCCAGGGGCTGGGGGGGACAGATACGCAGTATTTT; CDR3: CASAQGLGGTDTQYF
size: NA; J: TRBJ1-1; D: NA; V: TRBV10-1; length: 12; DNA: TGCGCCAGCAGTGAGAGGGGGGCTGAAGCTTTCTTT; CDR3: CASSERGAEAFF
size: NA; J: TRBJ1-5; D: NA; V: TRBV12-3/TRBV12-4; length: 15; DNA: TGTGCCAGCAGTTTTGGCAGCCCGGGGGATCAGCCCCAGCATTTT; CDR3: CASSFGSPGDQPQHF
size: NA; J: TRBJ2-7; D: NA; V: TRBV30; length: 14; DNA: TGTGCCTGGAGTGTAAAAGGCAGATACTACGAGCAGTACTTC; CDR3: CAWSVKGRYYEQYF
size: few; J: TRBJ2-1; D: NA; V: TRBV7-2; length: 13; DNA: TGTGCCAGCAGCCCAAGCGGCTATAGTGAGCAGTTCTTC; CDR3: CASSPSGYSEQFF
size: NA; J: TRBJ2-1; D: NA; V: TRBV29-1; length: 13; DNA: TGCAGCGTTGTCCGGGACCCCTACAATGAGCAGTTCTTC; CDR3: CSVVRDPYNEQFF
size: NA; J: TRBJ1-4; D: NA; V: TRBV25-1; length: 12; DNA: TGTGCCAGCAGTGGGGTGAATGGAAAACTGTTTTTT; CDR3: CASSGVNGKLFF
size: NA; J: TRBJ2-7; D: TRBD1; V: TRBV20-1; length: 17; DNA: TGCAGTGCCGAACCCTTAGGGATGGGACAGGGGGAGGACGAGCAGTACTTC; CDR3: CSAEPLGMGQGEDEQYF
size: once; J: TRBJ2-2; D: TRBD1; V: TRBV20-1; length: 12; DNA: TGCAGTGCTAGAGATCAGGGGGAATCGCTGTTTTTT; CDR3: CSARDQGESLFF
size: NA; J: TRBJ2-1; D: NA; V: TRBV13; length: 15; DNA: TGTGCCAGCAGCTTAGGGTGTAGGACTAACAATGAGCAGTTCTTC; CDR3: CASSLGCRTNNEQFF
size: many; J: TRBJ1-5; D: NA; V: TRBV7-2; length: 15; DNA: TGTGCCAGCAGCTTAGCCCAGGGAAGCAATCAGCCCCAGCATTTT; CDR3: CASSLAQGSNQPQHF
size: few; J: TRBJ1-1; D: NA; V: TRBV10-3; length: 17; DNA: TGTGCCATCAGTGTAGGATCAAATTCCCCTGAAGACACTGAAGCTTTCTTT; CDR3: CAISVGSNSPEDTEAFF
size: few; J: TRBJ2-5; D: TRBD1; V: TRBV24-1; length: 20; DNA: TGTGCCACCAGTGATTTGTGGGGGCAGGGGGCTCCAGTTGGCGAAGAGACCCAGTACTTC; CDR3: CATSDLWGQGAPVGEETQYF
size: NA; J: TRBJ1-4; D: NA; V: TRBV12-3/TRBV12-4; length: 15; DNA: TGTGCCAGCAGCCAGAGACGGTCAACTAATGAAAAACTGTTTTTT; CDR3: CASSQRRSTNEKLFF